The sequence of this T cell receptor (beta chain) was determined in a study of early stage breast cancer tumors. Study-wide findings and caveats: Compared with adjacent normal breast, tumors showed around 2.7-fold denser, more clonal T cells. Most shared enriched TCRB sequences were commonly generated ones. In 14 of 16 patients, blood comparison separated tumor from normal breast.

In its sample, this clone was seen a few times. What it binds is not known. CDR1 SGHRS and CDR2 YFSETQ come from the germline V gene. Trimming left V 2 bases short and J 1 base short, with 12 bases between. The CDR3 consists of 15 residues. Each sample had two DNA replicates, roughly 0.5 ug blood or around 1.5 ug tissue. Assay used: immunoSEQ multiplex PCR; TCRdb lists only in-frame clones, some missing. The sample lists under 20,000 clones, 80% to 90% occurring once. Source material: blood. This clonotype originated in a person aged 70 to 85 with breast cancer. V usage is TRBV5-1 and J usage is TRBJ1-1, with a tentative D call TRBD1 (6 bases). The CDR3: CASSLSGAANTEAFF. CDR3 bases: TGCGCCAGCAGCTTATCAGGGGCCGCGAACACTGAAGCTTTCTTT.